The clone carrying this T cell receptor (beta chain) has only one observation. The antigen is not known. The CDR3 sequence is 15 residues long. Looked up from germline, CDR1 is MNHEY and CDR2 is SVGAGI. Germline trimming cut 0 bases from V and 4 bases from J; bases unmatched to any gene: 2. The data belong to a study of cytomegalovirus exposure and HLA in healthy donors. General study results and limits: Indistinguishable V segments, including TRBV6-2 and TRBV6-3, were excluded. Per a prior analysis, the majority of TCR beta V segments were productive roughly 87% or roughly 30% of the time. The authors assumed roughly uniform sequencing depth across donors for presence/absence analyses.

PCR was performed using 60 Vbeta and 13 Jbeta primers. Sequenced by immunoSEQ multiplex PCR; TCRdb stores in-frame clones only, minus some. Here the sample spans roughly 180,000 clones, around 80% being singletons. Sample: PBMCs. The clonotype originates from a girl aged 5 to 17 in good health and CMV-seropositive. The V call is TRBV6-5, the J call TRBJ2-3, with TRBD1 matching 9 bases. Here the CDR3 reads CASSYSGQGPDTQYF. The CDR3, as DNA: TGTGCCAGCAGTTACTCAGGACAGGGGCCAGATACGCAGTATTTT.